This passage covers 30 T cell receptor beta chains from one sample sequenced in a study of T cell repertoires in cytomegalovirus infection. Their recognized antigens are unknown. TCRdb reprocessed the reads via MiXCR and lists one record per CDR3 protein. The data show some 590,000 distinct CDR3 sequences, around 40% seen once. The specimen was cultured PBMCs, collected from culture after CMV antigen stimulation. These receptors were collected from a human donor in good health (CMV status not recorded). Some clones in this sample may be carry-over from other donors' samples.

This clonotype was counted ten times or more. The chain employs TRBV7-2 and TRBJ2-5; D perhaps matches TRBD1 (5 bases). In germline, CDR1 is SGHTA, CDR2 FQGNSA. Trimming pared 5 bases from V and 3 bases from J, leaving 16 bases between. The CDR3 length is 15 residues. CDR3 sequence: CASSLRGPFEETQYF. The DNA of the CDR3 is TGTGCCAGCAGCCTTAGGGGCCCGTTCGAAGAGACCCAGTACTTC.

This chain connects TRBV12-3 or TRBV12-4 to TRBJ2-4; no reliable D call. V lost 5 bases, J lost 10 bases, and 18 bases lay in between. The CDR3 contains 14 residues. CDR3 region: CASSPTDGVSIQYF. CDR3 sequence (DNA): TGTGCCAGCAGTCCAACGGACGGCGTCAGTATTCAGTACTTC.

The rearrangement links TRBV28 to TRBJ2-6; D gene ambiguous. This CDR3 has 13 residues. Germline CDR1 reads MDHEN; CDR2 reads SYDVKM. V was shortened by 7 bases and J by 3 bases, with 7 bases between the two germline ends. Written as DNA, the CDR3 is TGTGCCAGCACCGACGTTGGGGCCAACGTCCTGACTTTC. This encodes CASTDVGANVLTF. The entire variable domain, with the rest obtained from reference TRBV28 and TRBJ2-6, is as follows: DVKVTQSSRYLVKRTGEKVFLECVQDMDHENMFWYRQDPGLGLRLIYFSYDVKMKEKGDIPEGYSVSREKKERFSLILESASTNQTSMYLCASTDVGANVLTFGAGSRLTVL.

The chain combines TRBV6-5 with TRBJ2-7, with D uncertain. Between the trimmed V and J ends, which lost 6 bases and 0 bases, there was a span of 6 bases. The CDR3 is 12 amino acids. CDR1 and CDR2 from the germline V gene are MNHEY and SVGAGI. Written as DNA, the CDR3 is TGTGCCAGCAGCATAAACTCCTACGAGCAGTACTTC. This encodes CASSINSYEQYF.

This chain connects TRBV7-2 to TRBJ2-1, with 10 bases that match TRBD2. V trimming: 5 bases; J trimming: 4 bases; junction bases outside the gene matches: 8. The V gene's germline CDR1 is SGHTA and CDR2 FQGNSA. The CDR3 runs 16 residues. Here the CDR3 reads CASSPWTSGDYNEQFF. Here the CDR3 DNA reads TGTGCCAGCAGCCCCTGGACTAGCGGAGATTACAATGAGCAGTTCTTC.

The chain has TRBV5-5 and TRBJ1-3, with D tentatively TRBD1 (6 bases). Germline V gene data show CDR1 as SGHKS and CDR2 as YYEKEE (reference sequence). The ends were cut back, 5 bases at V and 0 bases at J, with 15 bases in the middle. The CDR3 covers 16 residues. The CDR3 loop reads CASRPTGHNSGNTIYF. In nucleotides, the CDR3 is TGTGCCAGCAGGCCAACAGGGCACAACTCTGGAAACACCATATATTTT. The variable domain in full, with the rest retrieved from reference TRBV5-5 and TRBJ1-3, is DAGVTQSPTHLIKTRGQQVTLRCSPISGHKSVSWYQQVLGQGPQFIFQYYEKEERGRGNFPDRFSARQFPNYSSELNVNALLLGDSALYLCASRPTGHNSGNTIYFGEGSWLTVV.

This chain links TRBV29-1 with TRBJ1-3; D gene uncertain. Germline-derived CDR1 and CDR2 are SQVTM and ANQGSEA. There are 15 residues in the CDR3. Trimming left V 1 base short and J 0 bases short, with 10 bases between. CDR3 nucleotide sequence: TGCAGCGTTGAAGGACGGTTCGCCTCTGGAAACACCATATATTTT. This codes for CSVEGRFASGNTIYF.

CDR3 bases: TGCAGTGCTAGAAGGGTACGTCCTGAAGCTTTCTTT. As protein: CSARRVRPEAFF. This chain joins TRBV20-1 and TRBJ1-1; D unresolved. Trimming stripped 2 bases from V and 6 bases from J, with 10 bases between. The germline gives CDR1 DFQATT, CDR2 SNEGSKA (reference sequence). The CDR3 is 12 amino acids.

The gene calls are TRBV20-1 and TRBJ2-3; 8 bases are shared with TRBD1. The junction had 6 bases not matched to a gene; V was cut back by 1 base and J by 3 bases. CDR3 length: 15 amino acids. The germline V gene encodes CDR1 DFQATT and CDR2 SNEGSKA (reference sequence). The CDR3 is CSARGGRGRTDTQYF. The CDR3 DNA sequence: TGCAGTGCTAGAGGCGGCAGGGGGCGAACAGATACGCAGTATTTT.

The chain joins TRBV6-2 or TRBV6-3 to TRBJ1-1; a weak D match, TRBD1 (5 bases). The CDR3 has 19 residues. Germline loops: CDR1 MNHEY, CDR2 SVGEGT. Deletions cut 0 bases from V and 0 bases from J, with 20 bases between. CDR3: CASSYSLGPQIALNTEAFF. Written as DNA, the CDR3 is TGTGCCAGCAGTTACTCTCTGGGACCTCAAATAGCCCTGAACACTGAAGCTTTCTTT.

This clonotype was seen a few times. The rearrangement uses TRBV7-8 and TRBJ2-1, with TRBD1 matching 8 bases. CDR1 and CDR2 (germline): SGHVS, FQNEAQ. The CDR3 contains 15 residues. The V gene end was trimmed by 5 bases and the J gene end by 8 bases; junction bases not matched to a gene: 11. The CDR3 sequence is CASSPDRGPFDEQFF. For the CDR3, the DNA is TGTGCCAGCAGCCCCGACAGGGGACCCTTCGATGAGCAGTTCTTC.

This clonotype came up a few times. This chain connects TRBV7-2 to TRBJ2-5; 8 bases agree with TRBD2. Germline CDR1 SGHTA, CDR2 FQGNSA. The trim removed 5 bases at V and 5 bases at J, leaving 7 bases unmatched. This CDR3 comprises 14 residues. The CDR3 DNA reads TGTGCCAGCAGCCCACTAGCGGTCTTGGAGACCCAGTACTTC. Translation gives CASSPLAVLETQYF.

The chain employs TRBV7-9 and TRBJ2-5, with D possibly TRBD1 on 6 matching bases. The CDR3 runs to 17 residues. Germline V gives CDR1 SEHNR, CDR2 FQNEAQ (reference sequence). The V end was cut by 0 bases, the J end by 1 base, with 15 bases between. In DNA form, the CDR3 reads TGTGCCAGCAGCTTAGCTGGCCGGACAGCGTTCCAAGAGACCCAGTACTTC. This codes for CASSLAGRTAFQETQYF.

This clonotype was recorded many times. The gene calls are TRBV7-2 and TRBJ1-4; TRBD1 aligns across 7 bases. CDR3 length equals 15 residues. V shed 5 bases and J 7 bases; nucleotides not matched to a gene: 10. Per germline, CDR1 SGHTA and CDR2 FQGNSA. In DNA form, the CDR3 reads TGTGCCAGCAGCCGAGGGACAGCAGTGACTGAAAAACTGTTTTTT. This codes for CASSRGTAVTEKLFF.

The CDR3, as DNA: TGTGCCAGCAGCTTTCTTCTAGCGGCCGCCCACGAGCAGTACTTC. Protein product: CASSFLLAAAHEQYF. The rearrangement links TRBV11-2 to TRBJ2-7, with 7 bases identical to TRBD2. This CDR3 has 15 amino acids. Trimming removed 3 bases from V and 5 bases from J; junction bases left unmatched: 10. Germline loops: CDR1 SGHAT, CDR2 FQNNGV.

The chain recombines TRBV7-2 with TRBJ1-6; tentative D call: TRBD1 (5 bases). The CDR3 extends over 17 amino acids. V lost 5 bases, J lost 6 bases, and 20 bases lay in between. From germline, CDR1 is SGHTA and CDR2 FQGNSA. The CDR3 nucleotides are TGTGCCAGCAGCCCGCCCCCCGGGGCCAGTGGTAATTCACCCCTCCACTTT. It codes for CASSPPPGASGNSPLHF.

This rearrangement joins TRBV6-6 to TRBJ2-5; 10 positions agree with TRBD2. CDR3 length: 14 residues. V was pared by 5 bases and J by 3 bases, with 3 bases of the junction left unmatched. CDR1 and CDR2 (germline): MNHNY, SVGAGI (reference sequence). As DNA, the CDR3 is TGTGCCAGCAGTGACGGGACTAGCGAAGAGACCCAGTACTTC. It codes for CASSDGTSEETQYF.

CDR3 sequence reads: CAITQGLAGGPSTGELFF. The CDR3 DNA reads as TGTGCCATCACCCAGGGACTAGCGGGAGGGCCGAGCACCGGGGAGCTGTTTTTT. V gene TRBV7-8 combines with J gene TRBJ2-2, with TRBD2 identical over 16 bases. This CDR3 contains 18 residues. Germline V gives CDR1 SGHVS, CDR2 FQNEAQ. The ends lost 10 bases at V and 4 bases at J; junction bases unmatched: 12. Full variable domain (outside the CDR3, taken from reference TRBV7-8 and TRBJ2-2): GAGVSQSPRYKVAKRGQDVALRCDPISGHVSLFWYQQALGQGPEFLTYFQNEAQLDKSGLPSDRFFAERPEGSVSTLKIQRTQQEDSAVYLCAITQGLAGGPSTGELFFGEGSRLTVL.

This clonotype was observed a few times. This sequence joins TRBV19 and TRBJ2-5, with D perhaps being TRBD1 or TRBD2 (6 bases each). Germline V gives CDR1 LNHDA, CDR2 SQIVND (reference sequence). V was shortened by 4 bases and J by 5 bases, with 14 bases between the two germline ends. The CDR3 consists of 14 residues. The chain's CDR3 is CASSTAGDWETQYF. The CDR3 coding sequence is TGTGCCAGTAGTACCGCAGGGGACTGGGAGACCCAGTACTTC.

The genes are TRBV27 and TRBJ2-3; D perhaps matches TRBD1 (5 bases). The CDR3 is made up of 11 amino acids. Looked up from germline, CDR1 is MNHEY and CDR2 is SMNVEV (reference sequence). V lost 10 bases and J lost 6, with 11 bases in between. The CDR3 nucleotides are TGTGCCATCTCCAAGGGGGATACGCAGTATTTT. Its translation: CAISKGDTQYF.

CDR3 loop: CASGLRPGTDNEQFF. Written as DNA, the CDR3 is TGTGCTAGTGGTTTGAGACCCGGGACTGACAATGAGCAGTTCTTC. The chain carries TRBV12-5 and TRBJ2-1; D possibly corresponds to TRBD2 (6 bases). The V and J ends lost 2 bases and 5 bases respectively, with 13 bases between them. There are 15 residues in the CDR3. Germline lookup yields CDR1 LGHNT and CDR2 FRNRAP.

This clonotype was detected a few times. The chain is built from TRBV19 and TRBJ1-1; TRBD1 might be the D (5 bases). Germline V CDR1 and CDR2: LNHDA, SQIVND (reference sequence). The CDR3 extends over 18 amino acids. The V gene lost 4 bases and the J gene lost 4 bases, with 25 bases spanning the gap. The chain's CDR3 is CASSTALVPRGKGTEAFF. The CDR3 region has the DNA TGTGCCAGTAGTACTGCCCTGGTTCCGAGGGGCAAGGGCACTGAAGCTTTCTTT.

The genes are TRBV7-8 and TRBJ2-7, with TRBD2 identical over 8 bases. CDR3 length equals 17 residues. CDR1 SGHVS and CDR2 FQNEAQ come from the germline V gene. The trim removed 0 bases at V and 0 bases at J, leaving 7 bases unmatched. The CDR3 DNA is TGTGCCAGCAGCTTAGCAAGCGGGAGCCCATACTCCTACGAGCAGTACTTC. Its protein product is CASSLASGSPYSYEQYF.

The chain joins TRBV7-2 to TRBJ2-3, with 9 bases aligning to TRBD1. Losses at the gene ends were 3 bases for V and 3 bases for J; bases not matched to a gene: 7. Germline V gene lookup returns CDR1 SGHTA and CDR2 FQGNSA. The CDR3 length is 16 residues. CDR3 nucleotide sequence: TGTGCCAGCAGCTTGCGCCAAGGACAGGGGACAGATACGCAGTATTTT. It codes for CASSLRQGQGTDTQYF. Using reference TRBV7-2 and TRBJ2-3 for the parts outside the CDR3, the full variable domain is GAGVSQSPSNKVTEKGKDVELRCDPISGHTALYWYRQSLGQGLEFLIYFQGNSAPDKSGLPSDRFSAERTGGSVSTLTIQRTQQEDSAVYLCASSLRQGQGTDTQYFGPGTRLTVL.

The rearrangement links TRBV4-3 to TRBJ1-3, with D unresolved. In germline, CDR1 is LGHNA, CDR2 YSLEER. The CDR3 is 17 amino acids. The V gene lost 3 bases and the J gene lost 0 bases, with 15 bases spanning the gap. DNA for the CDR3: TGCGCCAGCAGCCAGTTTGTCCACCTCAGCTCTGGAAACACCATATATTTT. Protein: CASSQFVHLSSGNTIYF.

The V gene is TRBV3-1, the J gene TRBJ1-2; the D gene is possibly TRBD1 (6 bases). The CDR3 is 16 amino acids. V lost 1 base, J lost 3 bases, and 15 bases lay in between. The germline CDR1 and CDR2 sequences are LGHDT and YNNKEL (reference sequence). CDR3 DNA: TGTGCCAGCAGCCAAGTGGGGGACATCGTCTACTATGGCTACACCTTC. This codes for CASSQVGDIVYYGYTF.

The chain carries TRBV10-3 and TRBJ1-1; 7 nucleotides match TRBD1. The CDR3 is made up of 13 amino acids. The V gene's germline CDR1 is ENHRY and CDR2 SYGVKD. The junction had 8 bases not matched to a gene; V was cut back by 8 bases and J by 5 bases. The CDR3 loop reads CAISPGGWTEAFF. CDR3 DNA sequence: TGTGCCATCTCCCCAGGGGGTTGGACTGAAGCTTTCTTT.

The V gene is TRBV28, the J gene TRBJ1-2; D is ambiguous. The CDR3 loop spans 13 amino acids. V lost 5 bases, J lost 8 bases, and 15 bases lay in between. The V gene's germline CDR1 is MDHEN and CDR2 SYDVKM. This chain's CDR3 is CASSKGGSKGYTF. Written as DNA, the CDR3 is TGTGCCAGCAGTAAGGGAGGGAGTAAAGGCTACACCTTC.

This clonotype was detected only a few times. The V gene is TRBV9, the J gene TRBJ2-6; 7 bases map to TRBD1. The V and J ends lost 5 bases and 1 base, in that order; junction bases with no gene match: 6. The CDR3 extends over 16 amino acids. Germline V CDR1 and CDR2: SGDLS, YYNGEE. DNA of the CDR3: TGTGCCAGCAGAAGGACAGGACCTTCTGGGGCCAACGTCCTGACTTTC. Its translation: CASRRTGPSGANVLTF.

V gene TRBV28 combines with J gene TRBJ1-4, with 9 bases identical to TRBD1. Germline assignment: CDR1 MDHEN and CDR2 SYDVKM. The J segment lost 12 bases and the V segment lost 5 bases, leaving 10 bases of the junction unmatched. The CDR3 spans 14 residues. The CDR3 region has the DNA TGTGCCAGCAGTACCGGACAGGGGTGGCTCGAACTGTTTTTT. Its translation: CASSTGQGWLELFF.